Described below is a single T cell receptor (beta chain) sequence and its context. The sample is drawn from a study of blood T cells in healthy people across ages. A J-beta primer mix and a sample-barcoded 5' primer were used in a second PCR of roughly 6 to 11 cycles. One entry per CDR3 protein results from TCRdb running MiXCR on the 5' RACE reads. The data show 550,000 to 750,000 distinct CDR3 sequences, about 21% seen once. Germline V gene lookup returns CDR1 LNHNV and CDR2 YYDKDF (reference sequence). The CDR3 contains 16 residues. V gave up 6 bases and J gave up 0 bases, with 14 bases separating them.

This chain links TRBV15 with TRBJ2-2; D may correspond to TRBD1 or TRBD2 (5 bases each). The sequence derives from a man in his 70s in good health. Sequenced material: blood. The CDR3 nucleotides are TGTGCCACCAGTCCCCGGGACGTAACGAACACCGGGGAGCTGTTTTTT. Translating gives CATSPRDVTNTGELFF. The full variable domain, its missing parts supplied by reference TRBV15 and TRBJ2-2, is DAMVIQNPRYQVTQFGKPVTLSCSQTLNHNVMYWYQQKSSQAPKLLFHYYDKDFNNEADTPDNFQSRRPNTSFCFLDIRSPGLGDTAMYLCATSPRDVTNTGELFFGEGSRLTVL.